Listed below are T cell receptor beta chains from one sample, sequenced in a study of response to subunit inactivated influenza vaccine. MiXCR was run by TCRdb on the RT-PCR reads, yielding one entry per CDR3 protein. The table has about 570,000 distinct CDR3 sequences, around 11% seen once. This same sample was also part of a study on T cells expressing NK-cell markers.

The material sequenced was PBMCs from blood, taken on the day of vaccination. These receptors all stem from a man aged 50-59 years who received an inactivated influenza vaccine. CDR3s include the opening cysteine and the closing phenylalanine or tryptophan. The order of the fields is V gene, J gene, clone size, D gene, CDR3 protein, CDR3 DNA. A D gene is named only where the DNA matches it firmly. The size of a clone is reported for some rows only, either as once, few or many, or as a class for expanded clones.

>TRBV2|TRBJ2-6|.|.
CASSAPGAFGANVLTF
TGTGCCAGCAGTGCCCCCGGGGCATTCGGGGCCAACGTCCTGACTTTC
>TRBV29-1|TRBJ2-3|.|TRBD1
CSVGTGPTQYF
TGCAGCGTTGGGACAGGGCCGACGCAGTATTTT
>TRBV6-1|TRBJ1-5|.|.
CASSLRTMNQPQHF
TGTGCCAGCAGCCTCCGGACAATGAATCAGCCCCAGCATTTT
>TRBV7-9|TRBJ2-5|.|.
CASSSPRDTWEETQYF
TGTGCCAGCAGCTCCCCTCGGGACACCTGGGAGGAGACCCAGTACTTC
>TRBV29-1|TRBJ1-1|.|.
CSVGPRMRTNTEAFF
TGCAGCGTTGGCCCCAGGATGAGGACGAACACTGAAGCTTTCTTT
>TRBV7-2|TRBJ2-3|many|.
CASSLVPGGTDTQYF
TGTGCCAGCAGTTTAGTGCCGGGAGGCACAGATACGCAGTATTTT
>TRBV7-8|TRBJ2-1|.|.
CASSFLRPWGSSYNEQFF
TGTGCCAGCAGCTTTCTACGTCCGTGGGGGAGCTCCTACAATGAGCAGTTCTTC
>TRBV5-1|TRBJ2-7|.|TRBD1
CASRLPGQPFYEQYF
TGCGCCAGCAGATTACCGGGACAGCCCTTCTACGAGCAGTACTTC
>TRBV5-6|TRBJ1-4|many|TRBD1
CASSFGTGVEKLFF
TGTGCCAGCAGCTTCGGGACAGGGGTCGAAAAACTGTTTTTT
>TRBV28|TRBJ2-1|few|.
CASSLLAGPNEQFF
TGTGCCAGCAGTTTATTGGCAGGGCCAAATGAGCAGTTCTTC
>TRBV20-1|TRBJ2-3|.|TRBD1
CSAPSRGTGIDTQYF
TGCAGTGCTCCCTCCCGGGGGACAGGTATAGATACGCAGTATTTT
>TRBV24-1|TRBJ2-1|.|.
CATSGLGLGKSYNEQFF
TGTGCCACCAGTGGATTGGGCCTGGGCAAATCCTACAATGAGCAGTTCTTC
>TRBV4-2|TRBJ1-5|few|.
CASSQVYTAGQPQHF
TGTGCCAGCAGCCAAGTTTACACCGCCGGTCAGCCCCAGCATTTT
>TRBV18|TRBJ2-7|many|TRBD2
CASSPTASGAHNQYF
TGTGCCAGCTCCCCTACCGCTAGCGGGGCCCACAATCAGTACTTC
>TRBV14|TRBJ1-3|many|.
CASSPSGNTIYF
TGTGCCAGCAGCCCCTCTGGAAACACCATATATTTT
>TRBV29-1|TRBJ2-5|.|.
CSASIQNEGETQYF
TGCAGCGCAAGCATACAGAACGAAGGAGAGACCCAGTACTTC
>TRBV4-3|TRBJ2-1|.|TRBD2
CASSQGLAGWEEQFF
TGCGCCAGCAGTCAGGGACTAGCGGGTTGGGAGGAGCAGTTCTTC
>TRBV12-3/TRBV12-4|TRBJ2-3|few|.
CASSFFGGADTQYF
TGTGCCAGCAGTTTCTTCGGGGGCGCAGATACGCAGTATTTT
>TRBV5-1|TRBJ2-2|few|TRBD2
CASSLGASGLNTGELFF
TGCGCCAGCAGCTTGGGGGCTAGCGGGTTAAACACCGGGGAGCTGTTTTTT
>TRBV5-1|TRBJ2-5|.|.
CASSPTGSRVETQYF
TGCGCCAGCAGCCCAACCGGGAGTAGGGTAGAGACCCAGTACTTC
>TRBV5-1|TRBJ2-2|many|.
CASSLPSKNTGELFF
TGCGCCAGCAGCTTGCCTTCGAAAAACACCGGGGAGCTGTTTTTT
>TRBV10-3|TRBJ2-3|.|.
CAISESLGERRADTQYF
TGTGCCATCAGTGAGTCCTTGGGGGAGAGGCGCGCAGATACGCAGTATTTT
>TRBV4-3|TRBJ1-1|.|.
CASSQAYRNTEAFF
TGCGCCAGCAGCCAGGCATACAGGAACACTGAAGCTTTCTTT
>TRBV5-1|TRBJ2-7|many|TRBD2
CASSYTPTGTSGSYEQYF
TGCGCCAGCAGCTATACACCTACCGGGACTAGCGGCTCCTACGAGCAGTACTTC
>TRBV27|TRBJ2-7|.|TRBD2
CASRPLAGNYEQYF
TGTGCCAGCAGACCCCTAGCGGGCAACTACGAGCAGTACTTC
>TRBV18|TRBJ2-7|.|.
CASSPGQPLYPYEQYF
TGTGCCAGCTCACCCGGACAGCCACTCTACCCCTACGAGCAGTACTTC
>TRBV6-2/TRBV6-3|TRBJ2-1|few|TRBD1
CASSTGLGQGSNEQFF
TGTGCCAGCAGTACTGGCCTGGGACAGGGAAGCAATGAGCAGTTCTTC
>TRBV12-3/TRBV12-4|TRBJ2-7|.|TRBD2
CASSLLAGSNEQYF
TGTGCCAGCAGTTTACTAGCGGGATCTAACGAGCAGTACTTC
>TRBV28|TRBJ2-7|many|.
CASSLSVGSVYEQYF
TGTGCCAGCAGTTTATCCGTGGGTTCGGTCTACGAGCAGTACTTC
>TRBV5-1|TRBJ2-3|few|.
CASSFGRRASTDTQYF
TGCGCCAGCAGCTTTGGACGGAGAGCTAGCACAGATACGCAGTATTTT
>TRBV6-2/TRBV6-3|TRBJ2-5|.|.
CASTLGQTQYF
TGTGCCAGCACCTTAGGTCAGACCCAGTACTTC
>TRBV12-3/TRBV12-4|TRBJ2-3|few|.
CASRLGTSTDTQYF
TGTGCCAGCAGACTAGGGACTAGCACAGATACGCAGTATTTT
>TRBV5-1|TRBJ2-3|few|TRBD1
CASSGTGPDTQYF
TGCGCCAGCAGCGGGACAGGGCCAGATACGCAGTATTTT